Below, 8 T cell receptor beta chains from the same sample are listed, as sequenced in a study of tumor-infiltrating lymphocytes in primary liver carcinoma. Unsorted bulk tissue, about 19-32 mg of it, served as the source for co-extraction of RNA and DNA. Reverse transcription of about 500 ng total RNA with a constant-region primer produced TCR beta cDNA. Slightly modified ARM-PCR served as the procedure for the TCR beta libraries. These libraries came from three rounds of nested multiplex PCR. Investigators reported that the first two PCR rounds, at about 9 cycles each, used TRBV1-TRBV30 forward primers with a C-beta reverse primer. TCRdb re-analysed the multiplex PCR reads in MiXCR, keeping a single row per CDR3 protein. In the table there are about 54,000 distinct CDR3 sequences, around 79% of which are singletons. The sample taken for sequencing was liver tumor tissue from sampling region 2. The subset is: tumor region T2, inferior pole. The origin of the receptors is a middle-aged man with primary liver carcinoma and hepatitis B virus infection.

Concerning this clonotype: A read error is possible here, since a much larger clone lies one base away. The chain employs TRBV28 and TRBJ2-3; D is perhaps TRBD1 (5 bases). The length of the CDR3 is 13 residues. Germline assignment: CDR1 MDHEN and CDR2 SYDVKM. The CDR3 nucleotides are TGTGCCAGCAGTCTCCCGGAGACAGTTACGCAGTATTTT. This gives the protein CASSLPETVTQYF.

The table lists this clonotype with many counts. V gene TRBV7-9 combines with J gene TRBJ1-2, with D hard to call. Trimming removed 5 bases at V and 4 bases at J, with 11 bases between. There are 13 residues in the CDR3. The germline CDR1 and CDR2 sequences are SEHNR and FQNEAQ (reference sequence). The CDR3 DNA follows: TGTGCCAGCAGCCCTACAACAGCCTATGGCTACACCTTC. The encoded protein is CASSPTTAYGYTF.

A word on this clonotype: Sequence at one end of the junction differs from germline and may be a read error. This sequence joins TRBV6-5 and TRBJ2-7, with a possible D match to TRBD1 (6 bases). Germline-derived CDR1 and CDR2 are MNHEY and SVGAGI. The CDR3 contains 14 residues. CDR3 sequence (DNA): TGTGCCAGCGGTAGGGACCTCAGGGGCTACAAGCAGTACTTC. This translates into CASGRDLRGYKQYF.

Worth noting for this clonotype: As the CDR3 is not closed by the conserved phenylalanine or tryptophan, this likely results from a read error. The CDR3 is CASSPGTRDEQFL. The CDR3 bases are TGTGCCAGTAGTCCCGGGACTCGGGATGAGCAGTTCCTC. The genes are TRBV14 and TRBJ2-1, with D perhaps matching TRBD2 (6 bases). Between the trimmed V and J ends, which lost 9 bases and 8 bases, there was a span of 17 bases. CDR3 size: 13 residues. Germline CDR1 and CDR2: SGHDN and FVKESK.

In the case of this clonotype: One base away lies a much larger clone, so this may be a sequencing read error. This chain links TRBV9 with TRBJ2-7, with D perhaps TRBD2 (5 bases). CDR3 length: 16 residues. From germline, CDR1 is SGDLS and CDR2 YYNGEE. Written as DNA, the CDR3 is TGTGCCAACAGCTTCAATCCGGGGAGTGTGTTTTACGAGCAGTACTTC. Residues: CANSFNPGSVFYEQYF. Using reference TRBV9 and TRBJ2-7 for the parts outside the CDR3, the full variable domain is DSGVTQTPKHLITATGQRVTLRCSPRSGDLSVYWYQQSLDQGLQFLIQYYNGEERAKGNILERFSAQQFPDLHSELNLSSLELGDSALYFCANSFNPGSVFYEQYFGPGTRLTVT.

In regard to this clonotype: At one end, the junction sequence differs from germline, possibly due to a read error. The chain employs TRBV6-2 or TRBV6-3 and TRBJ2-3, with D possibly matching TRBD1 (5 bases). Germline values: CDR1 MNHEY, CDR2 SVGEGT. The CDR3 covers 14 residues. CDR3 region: CASSETASTDPQYF. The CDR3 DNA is TGTGCCAGCAGTGAGACAGCCTCCACAGATCCGCAGTATTTT.

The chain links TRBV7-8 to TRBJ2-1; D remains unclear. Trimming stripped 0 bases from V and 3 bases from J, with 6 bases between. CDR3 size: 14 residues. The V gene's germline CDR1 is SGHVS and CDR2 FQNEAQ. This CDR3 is CASSLAKVYNEQFF. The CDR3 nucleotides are TGTGCCAGCAGCTTAGCGAAGGTCTACAATGAGCAGTTCTTC.

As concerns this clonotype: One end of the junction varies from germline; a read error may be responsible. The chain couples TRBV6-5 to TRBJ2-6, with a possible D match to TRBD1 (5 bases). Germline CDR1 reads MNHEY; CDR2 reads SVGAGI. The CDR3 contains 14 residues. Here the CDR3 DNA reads TGTGTCAGCAGTCGAGAAGCTGGGGCCAACGTCCTGAATTTC. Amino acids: CVSSREAGANVLNF.